These 11 T cell receptor beta chains were sequenced from one sample in a study of blood T cell repertoires in COVID-19. Data came from immunoSEQ multiplex PCR; TCRdb stores just in-frame clones and leaves some out. The top ten hold 9.5% to 15% of the sample, which has about 21,000 clones, 60% to 85% seen once. Material for sequencing was peripheral blood. Receptor source: a man between 60 and 70 years old with active COVID-19.

CDR3 in amino acids: CASRSGASTDTQYF. CDR3 DNA: TGTGCCAGCCGAAGCGGCGCTAGCACAGATACGCAGTATTTT. The chain couples TRBV7-8 to TRBJ2-3, with D maybe TRBD2 (5 bases). The CDR3 loop spans 14 amino acids. Trimming removed 8 bases from V and 0 bases from J, with 12 bases in between. Looked up from germline, CDR1 is SGHVS and CDR2 is FQNEAQ.

In DNA, the CDR3 is TGTGCCAGCAGCTTAGTGTGGGACAGCCCCACAGATACGCAGTATTTT. Encoded protein: CASSLVWDSPTDTQYF. The V and J genes are TRBV7-8 and TRBJ2-3, with 7 bases that match TRBD1. Germline assignment: CDR1 SGHVS and CDR2 FQNEAQ. The CDR3 has 16 amino acids. Losses at the gene ends were 1 base for V and 2 bases for J; bases not matched to a gene: 6.

The chain employs TRBV11-2 and TRBJ2-7, with D tentatively TRBD1 (5 bases). Germline lookup yields CDR1 SGHAT and CDR2 FQNNGV. V was shortened by 6 bases and J by 4 bases, with 10 bases between the two germline ends. The CDR3 totals 12 residues. CDR3 sequence: CASRQTGYEQYF. In nucleotides, the CDR3 is TGTGCCAGCAGACAAACAGGTTACGAGCAGTACTTC.

The CDR3 DNA reads TGTGCCACCAGCAGTCACAGGAACACTGAAGCTTTCTTT. This gives the protein CATSSHRNTEAFF. The rearrangement links TRBV15 to TRBJ1-1; D remains ambiguous. CDR1 and CDR2 (germline): LNHNV, YYDKDF (reference sequence). The length of the CDR3 is 13 residues. Between the trimmed V and J ends, which lost 3 bases and 1 base, there was a span of 6 bases.

This sequence joins TRBV28 and TRBJ2-1; TRBD2 might be the D (5 bases). V gave up 3 bases and J gave up 8 bases, with 14 bases separating them. Germline CDR1 reads MDHEN; CDR2 reads SYDVKM. The CDR3 extends over 14 amino acids. The CDR3 DNA follows: TGTGCCAGCAGTTTCATATCTAGCAGGTATGAGCAGTTCTTC. The encoded protein is CASSFISSRYEQFF.

V is TRBV5-1 and J is TRBJ1-3, with D perhaps TRBD1 (5 bases). V was trimmed by 0 bases and J by 3 bases, leaving 7 bases between them. CDR1 and CDR2 (germline): SGHRS, YFSETQ. The CDR3 is 14 residues long. This CDR3 reads CASSLGQLGNTIYF. CDR3 coding DNA: TGCGCCAGCAGCTTGGGACAGCTTGGAAACACCATATATTTT.

The gene calls are TRBV7-9 and TRBJ1-3; weak D call: TRBD1 (6 bases). There are 14 residues in the CDR3. The germline V gene has CDR1 SEHNR and CDR2 FQNEAQ (reference sequence). V lost 4 bases, J lost 3 bases, and 10 bases lay in between. The CDR3 nucleotides are TGTGCCAGCAGCTCCGGGACATATGGAAACACCATATATTTT. Amino acids: CASSSGTYGNTIYF.

V gene TRBV7-3 combines with J gene TRBJ1-1, with D tentatively TRBD1 (5 bases). The CDR3 consists of 13 residues. The V gene's germline CDR1 is SGHTA and CDR2 FQGTGA. Trimming took off 2 bases at V and 4 bases at J, with 8 bases between the two ends. The CDR3 loop reads CASSLSGPTEAFF. The CDR3 nucleotides are TGTGCCAGCAGCTTATCAGGGCCCACTGAAGCTTTCTTT. Using reference TRBV7-3 and TRBJ1-1 for the parts outside the CDR3, the full variable domain is GAGVSQTPSNKVTEKGKYVELRCDPISGHTALYWYRQSLGQGPEFLIYFQGTGAADDSGLPNDRFFAVRPEGSVSTLKIQRTERGDSAVYLCASSLSGPTEAFFGQGTRLTVV.

The chain carries TRBV24-1 and TRBJ2-7; D might be TRBD2 (6 bases). Germline V gene sequence: CDR1 KGHDR, CDR2 SFDVKD. Between the trimmed V and J ends, which lost 1 base and 2 bases, there was a span of 11 bases. The CDR3 length is 15 residues. Here the CDR3 reads CATSDFLGTAYEQYF. The CDR3, as DNA: TGTGCCACCAGTGATTTTCTCGGGACTGCCTACGAGCAGTACTTC.

The V call is TRBV25-1, the J call TRBJ2-1; TRBD1 matches 9 bases. V shed 3 bases, J shed 7 bases, and the junction held 4 bases outside the gene matches. CDR3 length equals 14 residues. Germline V lookup: CDR1 MGHDK, CDR2 SYGVNS. CDR3 sequence: CASSDHRGLNEQFF. The DNA for the CDR3 is TGTGCCAGCAGTGACCACAGGGGGCTGAATGAGCAGTTCTTC.

The chain has TRBV19 and TRBJ2-2; D remains unclear. V was trimmed by 2 bases and J by 2 bases, leaving 9 bases between them. Germline CDR1 LNHDA, CDR2 SQIVND (reference sequence). This CDR3 has 15 residues. The CDR3 nucleotides are TGTGCCAGTAGTATAAATCGGGTAAACACCGGGGAGCTGTTTTTT. This translates into CASSINRVNTGELFF.